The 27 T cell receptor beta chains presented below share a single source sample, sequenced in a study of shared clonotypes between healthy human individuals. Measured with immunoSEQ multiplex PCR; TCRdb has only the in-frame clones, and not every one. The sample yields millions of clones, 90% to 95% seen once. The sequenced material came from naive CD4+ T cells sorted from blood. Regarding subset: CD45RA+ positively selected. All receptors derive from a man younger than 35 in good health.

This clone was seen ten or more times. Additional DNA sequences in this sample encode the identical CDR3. As DNA, the CDR3 is TGCAGCGTTAGGGGGAACACTGAAGCTTTCTTT. It is translated as CSVRGNTEAFF. V is TRBV29-1 and J is TRBJ1-1, with D tentatively TRBD1 (5 bases). CDR3 length: 11 amino acids. Germline V CDR1 and CDR2: SQVTM, ANQGSEA. V dropped 5 bases and J dropped 1 base, with 5 bases sitting between them.

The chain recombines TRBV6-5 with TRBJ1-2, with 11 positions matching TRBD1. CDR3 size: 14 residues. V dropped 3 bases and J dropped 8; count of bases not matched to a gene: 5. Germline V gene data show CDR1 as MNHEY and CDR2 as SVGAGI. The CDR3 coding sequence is TGTGCCAGCAGTTATAGGGACAGGGGGTCAGGCTACACCTTC. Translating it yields CASSYRDRGSGYTF.

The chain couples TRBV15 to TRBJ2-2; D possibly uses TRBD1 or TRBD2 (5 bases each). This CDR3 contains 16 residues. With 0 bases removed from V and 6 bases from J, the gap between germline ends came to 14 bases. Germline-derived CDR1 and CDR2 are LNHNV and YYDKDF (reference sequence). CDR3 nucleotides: TGTGCCACCAGCAGAGAGGCGATCTGGGGGTCCGGGGAGCTGTTTTTT. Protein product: CATSREAIWGSGELFF.

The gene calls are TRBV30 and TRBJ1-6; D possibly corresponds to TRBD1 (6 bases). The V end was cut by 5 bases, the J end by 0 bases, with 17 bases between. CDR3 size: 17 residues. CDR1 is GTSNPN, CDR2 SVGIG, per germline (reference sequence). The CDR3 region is CAWGLGQSSSYNSPLHF. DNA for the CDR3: TGTGCCTGGGGTCTCGGACAGTCGAGCTCCTATAATTCACCCCTCCACTTT. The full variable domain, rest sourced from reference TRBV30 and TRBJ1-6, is SQTIHQWPATLVQPVGSPLSLECTVEGTSNPNLYWYRQAAGRGLQLLFYSVGIGQISSEVPQNLSASRPQDRQFILSSKKLLLSDSGFYLCAWGLGQSSSYNSPLHFGNGTRLTVT.

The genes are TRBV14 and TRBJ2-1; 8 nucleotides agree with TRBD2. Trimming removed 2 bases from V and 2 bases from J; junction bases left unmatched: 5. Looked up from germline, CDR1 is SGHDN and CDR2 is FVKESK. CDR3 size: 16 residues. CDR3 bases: TGTGCCAGCAGCCAACAGAGCGGGGGCCCCTACAATGAGCAGTTCTTC. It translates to CASSQQSGGPYNEQFF. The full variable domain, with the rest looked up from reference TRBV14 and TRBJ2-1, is EAGVTQFPSHSVIEKGQTVTLRCDPISGHDNLYWYRRVMGKEIKFLLHFVKESKQDESGMPNNRFLAERTGGTYSTLKVQPAELEDSGVYFCASSQQSGGPYNEQFFGPGTRLTVL.

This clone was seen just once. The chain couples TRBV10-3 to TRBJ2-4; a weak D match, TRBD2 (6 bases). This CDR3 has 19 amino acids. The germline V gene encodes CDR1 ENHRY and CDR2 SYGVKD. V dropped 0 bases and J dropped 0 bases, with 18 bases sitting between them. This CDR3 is CAISESGGPQSLAKNIQYF. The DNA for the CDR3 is TGTGCCATCAGTGAGTCGGGAGGACCCCAATCTCTAGCCAAAAACATTCAGTACTTC.

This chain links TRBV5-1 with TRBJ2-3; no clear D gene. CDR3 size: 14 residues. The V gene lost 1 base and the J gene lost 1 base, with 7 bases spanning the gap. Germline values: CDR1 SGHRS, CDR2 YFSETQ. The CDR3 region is CASSLIPGTDTQYF. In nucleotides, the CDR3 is TGCGCCAGCAGCTTGATCCCCGGCACAGATACGCAGTATTTT.

The CDR3 loop is CASSVGSAEGGSEQFF. The CDR3 DNA is TGTGCCAGCAGCGTAGGGTCAGCGGAGGGAGGGAGTGAGCAGTTCTTC. The chain uses TRBV9 and TRBJ2-1, with 7 bases aligning to TRBD2. There are 16 residues in the CDR3. The trim removed 0 bases at V and 9 bases at J, leaving 12 bases unmatched. The germline CDR1 and CDR2 sequences are SGDLS and YYNGEE. The variable domain in full, completed from reference TRBV9 and TRBJ2-1, reads DSGVTQTPKHLITATGQRVTLRCSPRSGDLSVYWYQQSLDQGLQFLIQYYNGEERAKGNILERFSAQQFPDLHSELNLSSLELGDSALYFCASSVGSAEGGSEQFFGPGTRLTVL.

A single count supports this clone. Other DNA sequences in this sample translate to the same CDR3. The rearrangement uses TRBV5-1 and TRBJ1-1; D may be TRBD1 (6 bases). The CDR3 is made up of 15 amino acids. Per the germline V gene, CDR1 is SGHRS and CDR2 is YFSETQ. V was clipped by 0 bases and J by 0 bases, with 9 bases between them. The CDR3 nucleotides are TGCGCCAGCAGCTTGGAAGGGGGAATGAACACTGAAGCTTTCTTT. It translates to CASSLEGGMNTEAFF.

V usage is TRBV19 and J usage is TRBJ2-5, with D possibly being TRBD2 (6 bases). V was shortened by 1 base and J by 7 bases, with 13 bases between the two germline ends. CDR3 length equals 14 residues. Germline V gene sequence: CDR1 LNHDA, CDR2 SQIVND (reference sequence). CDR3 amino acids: CASSIAGTEGTQYF. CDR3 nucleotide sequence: TGTGCCAGTAGTATAGCGGGGACGGAGGGGACCCAGTACTTC.

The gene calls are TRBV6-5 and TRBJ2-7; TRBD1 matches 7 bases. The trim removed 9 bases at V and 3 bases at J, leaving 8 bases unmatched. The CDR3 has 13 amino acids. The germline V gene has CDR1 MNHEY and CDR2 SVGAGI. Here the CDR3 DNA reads TGTGCCAGTCATAGGGGGCCCCGCTACGAGCAGTACTTC. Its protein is CASHRGPRYEQYF.

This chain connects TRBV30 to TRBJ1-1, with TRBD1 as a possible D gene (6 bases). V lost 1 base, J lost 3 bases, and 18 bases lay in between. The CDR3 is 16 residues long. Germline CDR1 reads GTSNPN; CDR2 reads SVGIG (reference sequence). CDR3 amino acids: CAWSEKTGPGDTEAFF. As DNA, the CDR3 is TGTGCCTGGAGTGAAAAGACAGGCCCTGGGGACACTGAAGCTTTCTTT.

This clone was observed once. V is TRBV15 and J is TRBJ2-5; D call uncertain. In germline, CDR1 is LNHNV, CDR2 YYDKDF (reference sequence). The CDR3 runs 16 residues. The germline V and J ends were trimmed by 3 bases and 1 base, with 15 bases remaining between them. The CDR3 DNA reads TGTGCCACCAGCAGTCTAGGGTTCGGTGTCCAAGAGACCCAGTACTTC. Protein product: CATSSLGFGVQETQYF.

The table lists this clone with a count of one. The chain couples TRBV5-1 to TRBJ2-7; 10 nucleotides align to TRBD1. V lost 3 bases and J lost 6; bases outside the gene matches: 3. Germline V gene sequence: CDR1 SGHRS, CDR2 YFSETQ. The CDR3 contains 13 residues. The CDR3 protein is CASSWGTGAEQYF. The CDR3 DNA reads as TGCGCCAGCAGCTGGGGGACAGGGGCCGAGCAGTACTTC.

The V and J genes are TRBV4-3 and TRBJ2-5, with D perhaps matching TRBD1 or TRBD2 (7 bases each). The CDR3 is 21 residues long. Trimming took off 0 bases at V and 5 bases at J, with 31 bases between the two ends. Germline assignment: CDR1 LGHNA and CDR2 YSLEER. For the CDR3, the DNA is TGCGCCAGCAGCCAAGAATGGAGTAAGGGGGCTTTAGCGGGTAGGGGTGAGACCCAGTACTTC. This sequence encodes CASSQEWSKGALAGRGETQYF.

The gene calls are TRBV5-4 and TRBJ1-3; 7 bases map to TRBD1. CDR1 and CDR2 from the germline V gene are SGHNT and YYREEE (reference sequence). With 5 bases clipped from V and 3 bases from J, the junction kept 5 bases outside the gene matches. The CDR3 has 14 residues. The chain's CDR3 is CASSGAGGGNTIYF. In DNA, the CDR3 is TGTGCCAGCAGTGGGGCAGGGGGTGGAAACACCATATATTTT.

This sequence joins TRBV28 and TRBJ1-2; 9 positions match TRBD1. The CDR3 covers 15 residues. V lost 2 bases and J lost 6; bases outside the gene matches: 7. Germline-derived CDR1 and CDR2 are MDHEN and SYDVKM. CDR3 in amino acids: CASSLSRDRADGYTF. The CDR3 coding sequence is TGTGCCAGCAGTTTAAGCCGGGACAGGGCGGATGGCTACACCTTC.

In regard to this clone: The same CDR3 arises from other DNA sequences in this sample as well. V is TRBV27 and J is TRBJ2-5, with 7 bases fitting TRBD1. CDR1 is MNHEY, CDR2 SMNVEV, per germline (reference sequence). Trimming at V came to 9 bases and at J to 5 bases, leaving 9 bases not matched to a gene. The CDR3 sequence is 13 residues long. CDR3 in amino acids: CASSRGRGETQYF. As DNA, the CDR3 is TGTGCCAGTAGCCGGGGCAGGGGGGAGACCCAGTACTTC.

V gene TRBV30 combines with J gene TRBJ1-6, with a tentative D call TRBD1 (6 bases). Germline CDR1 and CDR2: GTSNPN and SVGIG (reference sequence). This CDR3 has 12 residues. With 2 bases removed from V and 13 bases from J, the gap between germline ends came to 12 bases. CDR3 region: CAWSLIQGPLHF. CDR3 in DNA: TGTGCCTGGAGTCTTATACAGGGCCCCCTCCACTTT.

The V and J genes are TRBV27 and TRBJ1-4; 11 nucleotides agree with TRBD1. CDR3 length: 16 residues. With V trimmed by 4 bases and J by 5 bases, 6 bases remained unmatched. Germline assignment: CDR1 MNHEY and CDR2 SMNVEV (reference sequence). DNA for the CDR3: TGTGCCAGCAGTTCCCCGGACAGGGGGCGGAATGAAAAACTGTTTTTT. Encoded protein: CASSSPDRGRNEKLFF.

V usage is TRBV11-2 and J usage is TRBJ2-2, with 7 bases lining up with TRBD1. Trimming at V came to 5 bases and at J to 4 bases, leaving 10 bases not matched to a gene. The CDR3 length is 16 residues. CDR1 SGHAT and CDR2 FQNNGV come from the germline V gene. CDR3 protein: CASSTRTGTFTGELFF. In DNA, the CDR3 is TGTGCCAGCAGCACCAGGACAGGAACTTTCACCGGGGAGCTGTTTTTT. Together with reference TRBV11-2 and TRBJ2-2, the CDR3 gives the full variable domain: EAGVAQSPRYKIIEKRQSVAFWCNPISGHATLYWYQQILGQGPKLLIQFQNNGVVDDSQLPKDRFSAERLKGVDSTLKIQPAKLEDSAVYLCASSTRTGTFTGELFFGEGSRLTVL.

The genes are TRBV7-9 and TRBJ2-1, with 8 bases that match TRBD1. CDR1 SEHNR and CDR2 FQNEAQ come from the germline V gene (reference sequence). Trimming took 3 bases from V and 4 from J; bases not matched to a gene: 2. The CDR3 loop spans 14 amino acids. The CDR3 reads CASSFDRGYNEQFF. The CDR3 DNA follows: TGTGCCAGCAGCTTTGACAGGGGATACAATGAGCAGTTCTTC.

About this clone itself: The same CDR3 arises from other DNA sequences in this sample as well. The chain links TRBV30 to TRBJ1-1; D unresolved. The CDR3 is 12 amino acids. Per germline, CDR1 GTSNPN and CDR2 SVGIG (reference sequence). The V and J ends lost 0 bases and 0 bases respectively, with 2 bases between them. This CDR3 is CAWSVLNTEAFF. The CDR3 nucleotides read TGTGCCTGGAGTGTCTTGAACACTGAAGCTTTCTTT.

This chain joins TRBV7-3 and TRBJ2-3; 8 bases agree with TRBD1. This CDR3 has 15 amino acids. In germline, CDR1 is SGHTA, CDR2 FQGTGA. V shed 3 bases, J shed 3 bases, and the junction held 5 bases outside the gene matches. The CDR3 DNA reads TGTGCCAGCAGCTTGGGGAGACAGGGGACAGATACGCAGTATTTT. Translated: CASSLGRQGTDTQYF.

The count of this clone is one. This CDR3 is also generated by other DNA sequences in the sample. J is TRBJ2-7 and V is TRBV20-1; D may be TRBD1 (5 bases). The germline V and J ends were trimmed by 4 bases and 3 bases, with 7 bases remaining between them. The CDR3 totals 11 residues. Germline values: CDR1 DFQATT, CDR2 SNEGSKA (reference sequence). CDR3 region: CSATGIYEQYF. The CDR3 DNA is TGCAGTGCTACAGGGATCTACGAGCAGTACTTC.

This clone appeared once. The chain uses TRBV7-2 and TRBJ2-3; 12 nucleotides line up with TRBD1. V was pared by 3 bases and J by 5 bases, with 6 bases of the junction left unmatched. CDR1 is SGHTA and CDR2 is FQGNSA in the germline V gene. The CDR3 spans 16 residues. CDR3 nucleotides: TGTGCCAGCAGCTTGGGACAGGGGGCATATGGAGATACGCAGTATTTT. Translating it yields CASSLGQGAYGDTQYF.

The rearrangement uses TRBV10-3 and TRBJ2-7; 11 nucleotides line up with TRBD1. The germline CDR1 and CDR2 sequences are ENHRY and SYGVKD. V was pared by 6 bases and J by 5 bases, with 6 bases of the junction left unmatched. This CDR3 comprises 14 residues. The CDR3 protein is CAIRPGQGGDEQYF. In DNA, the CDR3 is TGTGCCATCAGACCGGGACAGGGGGGAGACGAGCAGTACTTC.